One and the same sample provided the 24 T cell receptor beta chains below, sequenced in a study of cytomegalovirus exposure and HLA in healthy donors. The PCR contained 60 Vbeta and 13 Jbeta primers. Method: immunoSEQ multiplex PCR; TCRdb's copy keeps in-frame clones and lacks some. This table holds roughly 100,000 clones, roughly 79% found once. The sequencing sample was made of PBMCs. These receptors were taken from a man aged 55 to 70 in good health and CMV-seropositive.

The chain is built from TRBV6-5 and TRBJ1-2, with 9 bases fitting TRBD1. There are 15 residues in the CDR3. Germline V gives CDR1 MNHEY, CDR2 SVGAGI. Unmatched junction bases numbered 5, after V lost 4 bases and J lost 2 bases. This chain's CDR3 is CASSFSGTGNYGYTF. The CDR3 DNA reads TGTGCCAGCAGTTTCTCTGGGACAGGGAACTATGGCTACACCTTC.

The rearrangement uses TRBV9 and TRBJ2-5; TRBD1 matches at 9 bases. V lost 4 bases to trimming and J lost 5 bases; unmatched junction nucleotides: 9. The CDR3 is 15 amino acids. In germline, CDR1 is SGDLS, CDR2 YYNGEE. Here the CDR3 DNA reads TGTGCCAGCAGCCCCAGGGACAGGGAGGAGGAGACCCAGTACTTC. It codes for CASSPRDREEETQYF. The full variable domain, its missing parts supplied by reference TRBV9 and TRBJ2-5, is DSGVTQTPKHLITATGQRVTLRCSPRSGDLSVYWYQQSLDQGLQFLIQYYNGEERAKGNILERFSAQQFPDLHSELNLSSLELGDSALYFCASSPRDREEETQYFGPGTRLLVL.

The chain recombines TRBV6-4 with TRBJ2-1, with D tentatively TRBD2 (5 bases). Trimming pared 5 bases from V and 4 bases from J, leaving 18 bases between. CDR3 size: 16 residues. In germline, CDR1 is MRHNA, CDR2 SNTAGT. The CDR3 sequence: CASSSVELGKYNEQFF. For the CDR3, the DNA is TGTGCCAGCAGTAGCGTGGAACTCGGGAAGTACAATGAGCAGTTCTTC.

This clone came up once. The V gene is TRBV4-3, the J gene TRBJ2-5; the D is unclear. The germline gives CDR1 LGHNA, CDR2 YSLEER. Trimming stripped 5 bases from V and 0 bases from J, with 7 bases between. The CDR3 has 13 amino acids. The CDR3 reads CASSAGYQETQYF. The CDR3 DNA is TGCGCCAGCAGCGCCGGGTACCAAGAGACCCAGTACTTC.

This clone was observed a handful of times. The J gene is TRBJ2-3, the V gene TRBV15; 9 bases are shared with TRBD1. The J segment lost 5 bases and the V segment lost 4 bases, leaving 10 bases of the junction unmatched. The V gene's germline CDR1 is LNHNV and CDR2 YYDKDF (reference sequence). The CDR3 sequence is 16 residues long. CDR3 sequence reads: CATSIARRQGGDTQYF. Written as DNA, the CDR3 is TGTGCCACCAGCATTGCACGGAGACAGGGGGGAGATACGCAGTATTTT.

This rearrangement joins TRBV2 to TRBJ1-2; D might be TRBD1 (5 bases). The CDR3 extends over 14 amino acids. The V and J ends lost 7 bases and 0 bases respectively, with 12 bases between them. Germline-derived CDR1 and CDR2 are SNHLY and FYNNEI. The CDR3 DNA is TGTGCCAGCACGGCCGGCAGGGCTAACTATGGCTACACCTTC. Translating it yields CASTAGRANYGYTF.

As DNA, the CDR3 is TGCGCCAGCAGCCAAAGGGAGGCAGGGAGTCCCAACTATGGCTACACCTTC. This translates into CASSQREAGSPNYGYTF. The V and J genes are TRBV23-1 and TRBJ1-2, with D tentatively TRBD1 (5 bases). TRBV23-1 counts as an open reading frame of uncertain function. V was pared by 6 bases and J by 2 bases, with 22 bases between. The length of the CDR3 is 17 residues.

The rearrangement joins TRBV10-3 to TRBJ2-3, with 13 bases matching TRBD2. V lost 4 bases, J lost 2 bases, and 12 bases stayed unmatched. Germline V lookup: CDR1 ENHRY, CDR2 SYGVKD. The CDR3 is made up of 19 amino acids. In nucleotides, the CDR3 is TGTGCCATCAGTGCCCACCTCGGACTAGCGGGGGACCTCACAGATACGCAGTATTTT. Residues: CAISAHLGLAGDLTDTQYF.

The CDR3 bases are TGTGCCAGCAGCTTAGCAGACTTCTCCTACGAGCAGTACTTC. This codes for CASSLADFSYEQYF. The chain carries TRBV7-2 and TRBJ2-7; no clear D. The CDR3 extends over 14 amino acids. Germline CDR1 reads SGHTA; CDR2 reads FQGNSA. V was trimmed by 0 bases and J by 0 bases, leaving 6 bases between them.

Only a few counts were recorded for this clone. The chain links TRBV11-3 to TRBJ1-1, with TRBD1 as a possible D gene (5 bases). Trimming took 5 bases from V and 5 from J, leaving 12 bases between them. CDR3 length: 13 residues. Per the germline V gene, CDR1 is SGHNT and CDR2 is YENEEA. CDR3 loop: CASSPAGGTEAFF. As DNA, the CDR3 is TGTGCCAGCAGCCCTGCCGGGGGGACTGAAGCTTTCTTT.

The chain carries TRBV7-2 and TRBJ2-1, with 9 positions matching TRBD1. Germline CDR1 SGHTA, CDR2 FQGNSA. This CDR3 region has 16 residues. Unmatched junction bases numbered 11, after V lost 3 bases and J lost 8 bases. The CDR3 DNA sequence: TGTGCCAGCAGCTTTAGAGCAGGGACAGGGAGCGATGAGCAGTTCTTC. Encoded protein: CASSFRAGTGSDEQFF.

The table lists this clone with many counts. The chain is built from TRBV6-1 and TRBJ1-6, with 7 bases matching TRBD1. The V segment lost 7 bases and the J segment 5 bases; nucleotides outside the gene matches: 5. From germline, CDR1 is MNHNS and CDR2 SASEGT. The CDR3 is 14 residues long. CDR3 protein: CASTSTGDNSPLHF. CDR3 in DNA: TGTGCCAGCACTAGTACAGGGGATAATTCACCCCTCCACTTT.

The chain employs TRBV5-1 and TRBJ2-7, with 9 bases lining up with TRBD2. The CDR3 extends over 15 amino acids. The V and J ends lost 0 bases and 3 bases, in that order; junction bases with no gene match: 4. Germline CDR1 and CDR2: SGHRS and YFSETQ. DNA of the CDR3: TGCGCCAGCAGCTTGGCGCCTAGCGGGGTCTACGAGCAGTACTTC. Its translation is CASSLAPSGVYEQYF.

The chain employs TRBV18 and TRBJ2-7; no reliable D call. Trimming pared 2 bases from V and 0 bases from J, leaving 5 bases between. CDR1 and CDR2 from the germline V gene are KGHSH and LQKENI. The CDR3 runs 13 residues. Here the CDR3 reads CASSPFSSYEQYF. As DNA, the CDR3 is TGTGCCAGCTCACCATTCAGCTCCTACGAGCAGTACTTC. Filled out from reference TRBV18 and TRBJ2-7, the complete variable domain reads NAGVMQNPRHLVRRRGQEARLRCSPMKGHSHVYWYRQLPEEGLKFMVYLQKENIIDESGMPKERFSAEFPKEGPSILRIQQVVRGDSAAYFCASSPFSSYEQYFGPGTRLTVT.

The V and J genes are TRBV29-1 and TRBJ1-1; 12 positions match TRBD1. CDR3 length: 14 amino acids. With V trimmed by 6 bases and J by 6 bases, 8 bases remained unmatched. In germline, CDR1 is SQVTM, CDR2 ANQGSEA. CDR3 amino acids: CSVYGTGGRAEAFF. The CDR3 coding sequence is TGCAGCGTGTATGGGACAGGGGGCCGCGCTGAAGCTTTCTTT.

The V gene is TRBV11-2, the J gene TRBJ2-1, with 7 bases lining up with TRBD2. The CDR3 totals 15 residues. Trimming removed 1 base from V and 6 bases from J; junction bases left unmatched: 6. Germline assignment: CDR1 SGHAT and CDR2 FQNNGV. The DNA of the CDR3 is TGTGCCAGCAGCTTAGTTATGGGCGGGGGCAATGAGCAGTTCTTC. Protein product: CASSLVMGGGNEQFF.

The V call is TRBV2, the J call TRBJ2-2, with a possible D match to TRBD2 (6 bases). The V and J ends lost 4 bases and 5 bases respectively, with 14 bases between them. The CDR3 is 15 residues long. In germline, CDR1 is SNHLY, CDR2 FYNNEI. The CDR3 nucleotides are TGTGCCAGCAGTGGAGGAGGGGCGTGGACCGGGGAGCTGTTTTTT. Its translation is CASSGGGAWTGELFF.

The chain uses TRBV11-2 and TRBJ2-7, with a weak D call TRBD2 (5 bases). The germline V gene encodes CDR1 SGHAT and CDR2 FQNNGV. This CDR3 has 14 residues. Trimming shortened V by 5 bases and J by 6 bases, and 17 bases separated the two germline ends. The CDR3: CASSRRTTAVEQYF. The CDR3 nucleotides read TGTGCCAGCAGCCGTCGGACCACAGCGGTCGAGCAGTACTTC.

The chain employs TRBV19 and TRBJ1-5; 9 positions match TRBD1. The CDR3 contains 16 residues. Germline-derived CDR1 and CDR2 are LNHDA and SQIVND (reference sequence). Germline trimming cut 6 bases from V and 0 bases from J; bases unmatched to any gene: 6. CDR3 nucleotide sequence: TGTGCCAGTAGCACCGGGACAGGGAGTAGCAATCAGCCCCAGCATTTT. Protein product: CASSTGTGSSNQPQHF.

This chain uses TRBV28 with TRBJ1-4, with D perhaps matching TRBD1 (5 bases). There are 15 residues in the CDR3. The germline gives CDR1 MDHEN, CDR2 SYDVKM. V was trimmed by 7 bases and J by 5 bases, leaving 17 bases between them. The CDR3 here is CASNRMTDLNEKLFF. DNA for the CDR3: TGTGCCAGCAATAGAATGACAGACCTAAATGAAAAACTGTTTTTT.

This chain uses TRBV27 with TRBJ1-1, with a tentative D call TRBD1 (5 bases). The CDR3 is 12 residues long. V was trimmed by 6 bases and J by 4 bases, leaving 9 bases between them. CDR1 is MNHEY, CDR2 SMNVEV, per germline (reference sequence). The CDR3 sequence is CASRGLGTEAFF. CDR3 bases: TGTGCCAGCAGGGGGCTTGGCACTGAAGCTTTCTTT.

This chain joins TRBV10-3 and TRBJ1-3; tentatively, D is TRBD1 (5 bases). The length of the CDR3 is 14 residues. The germline CDR1 and CDR2 sequences are ENHRY and SYGVKD. Trimming left V 6 bases short and J 2 bases short, with 11 bases between. The CDR3 protein is CAIRGGPAGNTIYF. CDR3 sequence (DNA): TGTGCCATCAGGGGGGGACCAGCTGGAAACACCATATATTTT.

The chain uses TRBV10-3 and TRBJ2-3, with TRBD2 identical over 9 bases. CDR3 size: 14 residues. Germline lookup yields CDR1 ENHRY and CDR2 SYGVKD. V shed 11 bases and J 2 bases; nucleotides not matched to a gene: 8. The CDR3 is CAGRTSANTDTQYF. CDR3 nucleotides: TGTGCCGGCAGGACTAGCGCCAACACAGATACGCAGTATTTT.

The chain couples TRBV27 to TRBJ2-7, with 9 positions matching TRBD1. V gave up 6 bases and J gave up 6 bases; unmatched junction bases: 12. In germline, CDR1 is MNHEY, CDR2 SMNVEV (reference sequence). This CDR3 region has 15 residues. DNA for the CDR3: TGTGCCAGCAGCCCGAGCCGGGACAGGGTACGCGAGCAGTACTTC. Translated, it gives CASSPSRDRVREQYF.